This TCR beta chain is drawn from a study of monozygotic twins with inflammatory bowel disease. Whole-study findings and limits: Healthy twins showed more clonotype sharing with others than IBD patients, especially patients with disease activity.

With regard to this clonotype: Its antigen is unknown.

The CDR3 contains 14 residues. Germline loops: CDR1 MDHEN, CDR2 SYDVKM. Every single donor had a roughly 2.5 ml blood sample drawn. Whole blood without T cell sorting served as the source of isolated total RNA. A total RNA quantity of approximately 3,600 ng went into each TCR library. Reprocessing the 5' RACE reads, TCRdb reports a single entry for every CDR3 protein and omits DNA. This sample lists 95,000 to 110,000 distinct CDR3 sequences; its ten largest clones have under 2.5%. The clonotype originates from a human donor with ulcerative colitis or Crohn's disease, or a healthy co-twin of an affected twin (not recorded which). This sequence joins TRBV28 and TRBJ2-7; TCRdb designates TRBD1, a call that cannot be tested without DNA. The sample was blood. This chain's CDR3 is CASSLPDRVSEQYF.